These 28 T cell receptor beta chains came from one sample sequenced in a study of CD8+CD57+ T cells in acquired aplastic anemia. The template used for profiling TCR beta VDJ and CDR3 was genomic DNA. TCRdb recomputed calls from the reads with MiXCR, one row per CDR3 protein. The table has about 160,000 distinct CDR3 sequences, 47% seen once. Patients selected for sequencing had displayed CD8+CD57+ cell expansion by flow cytometry. Input material: sorted CD4+, CD8+, or CD8+CD57+ T cells (not recorded which) from PBMCs. Source of these receptors: a human donor with aplastic anemia.

This chain connects TRBV5-5 to TRBJ1-1; D call uncertain. The CDR3 sequence is 15 residues long. CDR1 is SGHKS and CDR2 is YYEKEE in the germline V gene (reference sequence). V was pared by 1 base and J by 1 base, with 11 bases between. The CDR3 here is CASSLPSGSNTEAFF. The CDR3 region has the DNA TGTGCCAGCAGCTTGCCGTCAGGTTCGAACACTGAAGCTTTCTTT. Complete variable domain (other parts from reference TRBV5-5 and TRBJ1-1): DAGVTQSPTHLIKTRGQQVTLRCSPISGHKSVSWYQQVLGQGPQFIFQYYEKEERGRGNFPDRFSARQFPNYSSELNVNALLLGDSALYLCASSLPSGSNTEAFFGQGTRLTVV.

This sequence joins TRBV15 and TRBJ2-3; 7 bases are shared with TRBD2. V was pared by 0 bases and J by 0 bases, with 3 bases of the junction left unmatched. This CDR3 comprises 16 residues. CDR1 is LNHNV, CDR2 YYDKDF, per germline (reference sequence). CDR3 DNA: TGTGCCACCAGCAGAGATCTAGCGGTTAGCACAGATACGCAGTATTTT. As protein: CATSRDLAVSTDTQYF.

The CDR3 loop is CASYLRNYGYTF. The CDR3 DNA is TGTGCCAGCTATTTGCGCAACTATGGCTACACCTTC. The V call is TRBV28, the J call TRBJ1-2; D remains ambiguous. V dropped 8 bases and J dropped 2 bases, with 9 bases sitting between them. The CDR3 contains 12 residues. In germline, CDR1 is MDHEN, CDR2 SYDVKM.

There are many counts of this clonotype. The junction departs from the called germline gene at one end, perhaps through a read error. The V call is TRBV6-1, the J call TRBJ1-6; weak D call: TRBD1 (6 bases). Germline CDR1 is MNHNS and CDR2 is SASEGT. The CDR3 is made up of 15 amino acids. The CDR3 nucleotides read TGTGCCAGCAGCGAAGAACAGGGTTTCAATTCACCCCTCCACTTT. This codes for CASSEEQGFNSPLHF.

V is TRBV14 and J is TRBJ2-7; unclear D gene. The CDR3 has 15 amino acids. CDR1 is SGHDN and CDR2 is FVKESK in the germline V gene. The V end lost 0 bases, the J end lost 2 bases, and 11 bases lay between the germline ends. The CDR3 nucleotides read TGTGCCAGCAGCCAAGACTGGCAGTTCCCCTACGAGCAGTACTTC. It translates to CASSQDWQFPYEQYF.

This clonotype was detected many times. The V call is TRBV19, the J call TRBJ2-2; 9 bases align to TRBD1. J gave up 4 bases and V 6 bases, and 6 bases lay outside the gene matches. The CDR3 spans 15 residues. The V gene's germline CDR1 is LNHDA and CDR2 SQIVND (reference sequence). The CDR3 DNA follows: TGTGCCAGTAGAGGGACAGGGCCAACCACCGGGGAGCTGTTTTTT. Amino acid sequence: CASRGTGPTTGELFF.

The sample holds a few counts of this clonotype. The rearrangement links TRBV10-3 to TRBJ1-2; 8 positions match TRBD1. Losses at the gene ends were 4 bases for V and 8 bases for J; bases not matched to a gene: 6. The CDR3 length is 13 residues. Germline V gene sequence: CDR1 ENHRY, CDR2 SYGVKD. The CDR3 region is CAISGQGLEGYTF. For the CDR3, the DNA is TGTGCCATCAGTGGACAGGGGTTAGAGGGCTACACCTTC.

This clonotype was seen many times. CDR3 sequence: CASSAVATNEKLFF. DNA for the CDR3: TGTGCCAGCAGTGCCGTCGCAACTAATGAAAAACTGTTTTTT. The rearrangement links TRBV7-9 to TRBJ1-4, with D hard to call. This CDR3 is built from 14 residues. V dropped 6 bases and J dropped 0 bases, with 8 bases sitting between them. Germline loops: CDR1 SEHNR, CDR2 FQNEAQ (reference sequence).

V and J are TRBV20-1 and TRBJ1-6, with 8 bases that match TRBD1. V was pared by 4 bases and J by 0 bases, with 11 bases of the junction left unmatched. This CDR3 has 18 residues. Germline-derived CDR1 and CDR2 are DFQATT and SNEGSKA (reference sequence). The CDR3 nucleotides read TGCAGTGCTACGTCCCGGGACAGGTCCAGCTCCTATAATTCACCCCTCCACTTT. Protein product: CSATSRDRSSSYNSPLHF.

Remarks on this clonotype: Germline is not matched at one junction end, which may reflect a read error. The J gene is TRBJ2-5, the V gene TRBV18, with a possible D match to TRBD1 (5 bases). CDR1 KGHSH and CDR2 LQKENI come from the germline V gene. This CDR3 contains 14 residues. The DNA of the CDR3 is TGTGCCAGCCCACCACAGACAGCCCAAGAGACCCAGTACTTC. Residues: CASPPQTAQETQYF.

This clonotype was recorded at least ten times. The chain uses TRBV20-1 and TRBJ2-3, with D unclear. The CDR3 spans 14 residues. Germline assignment: CDR1 DFQATT and CDR2 SNEGSKA (reference sequence). Trimming removed 6 bases from V and 2 bases from J, with 15 bases in between. The CDR3 protein is CSAESQTSTDTQYF. In DNA form, the CDR3 reads TGCAGTGCCGAATCCCAGACGTCCACAGATACGCAGTATTTT.

This clonotype has a single count. The chain employs TRBV4-2 and TRBJ1-6; 7 bases match TRBD1. J was trimmed by 6 bases and V by 5 bases; bases with no gene match: 4. Germline values: CDR1 LGHNA, CDR2 YNFKEQ. The CDR3 is 14 residues long. The CDR3 sequence is CASSWDRINSPLHF. The CDR3 region has the DNA TGTGCCAGCAGCTGGGACAGAATTAATTCACCCCTCCACTTT.

The rearrangement joins TRBV20-1 to TRBJ2-7; D might be TRBD1 (9 bases). Germline V gene data show CDR1 as DFQATT and CDR2 as SNEGSKA (reference sequence). Trimming left V 5 bases short and J 5 bases short, with 28 bases between. The CDR3 spans 17 residues. The CDR3: CSASPRGGRTGDDEQYF. For the CDR3, the DNA is TGCAGTGCTTCCCCTCGGGGCGGGAGGACAGGGGACGACGAGCAGTACTTC.

For this clonotype: It may be a read error: a sequence one base away is much more abundant. This sequence joins TRBV3-1 and TRBJ2-5; no clear D. This CDR3 has 12 residues. Germline V gene sequence: CDR1 LGHDT, CDR2 YNNKEL (reference sequence). The V end was cut by 6 bases, the J end by 6 bases, with 11 bases between. The CDR3 sequence: CASRFLDQTQYF. The CDR3 bases are TGTGCCAGCAGATTCCTCGACCAGACCCAGTACTTC.

The rearrangement joins TRBV20-1 to TRBJ2-1; 10 nucleotides align to TRBD1. V lost 7 bases, J lost 6 bases, and 15 bases stayed unmatched. The CDR3 sequence is 16 residues long. Looked up from germline, CDR1 is DFQATT and CDR2 is SNEGSKA (reference sequence). In DNA form, the CDR3 reads TGCAGTGGTACTCCCCCGGGGACAGGGGCTTTCAATGAGCAGTTCTTC. It is translated as CSGTPPGTGAFNEQFF.

On this clonotype: Since no conserved phenylalanine or tryptophan closes the CDR3, a read error is the likely cause. The chain links TRBV29-1 to TRBJ2-7, with D perhaps matching TRBD1 (6 bases). The length of the CDR3 is 15 residues. The germline V gene has CDR1 SQVTM and CDR2 ANQGSEA. V was trimmed by 5 bases and J by 4 bases, leaving 21 bases between them. The CDR3 protein is CSVIGPPRGGYEQYS. In DNA, the CDR3 is TGCAGCGTTATTGGCCCTCCGAGAGGGGGTTACGAGCAGTACTCC.

This clonotype has ten or more counts. J is TRBJ2-2 and V is TRBV24-1; TRBD1 or TRBD2 may be the D gene (5 bases each). This CDR3 region has 14 residues. CDR1 and CDR2 (germline): KGHDR, SFDVKD. V lost 5 bases and J lost 7, with 13 bases in between. The CDR3 DNA is TGTGCCACCAGTGGGGCAGGGAGAGGCGGGGAGCTGTTTTTT. Translation: CATSGAGRGGELFF.

This clonotype was found many times. The chain has TRBV7-9 and TRBJ2-7, with a weak D call TRBD1 (5 bases). From germline, CDR1 is SEHNR and CDR2 FQNEAQ (reference sequence). Trimming cost V 6 bases and J 0 bases, with 15 bases left between them. This CDR3 spans 15 amino acids. The CDR3 is CASSPEKGISYEQYF. The CDR3, as DNA: TGTGCCAGCAGTCCGGAGAAGGGGATCTCCTACGAGCAGTACTTC.

J is TRBJ1-2 and V is TRBV2; D is undetermined. V gave up 7 bases and J gave up 8 bases, with 14 bases separating them. CDR3 length: 12 amino acids. CDR1 is SNHLY and CDR2 is FYNNEI in the germline V gene. The chain's CDR3 is CASTLGSGGYTF. CDR3 nucleotide sequence: TGTGCCAGCACCCTGGGGTCGGGAGGCTACACCTTC.

This chain joins TRBV2 and TRBJ2-3; possibly TRBD1 for D (5 bases). The germline gives CDR1 SNHLY, CDR2 FYNNEI. The CDR3 covers 13 residues. Trimming removed 7 bases at V and 0 bases at J, with 8 bases between. The CDR3 reads CASTGWSTDTQYF. The DNA for the CDR3 is TGTGCCAGCACAGGGTGGAGCACAGATACGCAGTATTTT.

At least ten counts were recorded for this clonotype. The chain joins TRBV14 to TRBJ2-3; D call uncertain. This CDR3 has 14 residues. Looked up from germline, CDR1 is SGHDN and CDR2 is FVKESK. V lost 0 bases and J 1 base, leaving 5 bases between the germline ends. CDR3 sequence reads: CASSQEFRTDTQYF. The CDR3 DNA sequence: TGTGCCAGCAGCCAAGAGTTCCGCACAGATACGCAGTATTTT.

This clonotype was observed a few times. Written as DNA, the CDR3 is TGTGCCAGCAAGACTAGCGGGAGTTCTTACAATGAGCAGTTCTTC. It is translated as CASKTSGSSYNEQFF. The chain has TRBV6-1 and TRBJ2-1; TRBD2 matches 12 bases. After removal of 7 bases from V and 4 bases from J, the junction contained 5 bases not matched to a gene. Germline V gene data show CDR1 as MNHNS and CDR2 as SASEGT. This CDR3 is 15 amino acids long.

The chain has TRBV10-3 and TRBJ2-7; unclear D gene. The V gene lost 4 bases and the J gene lost 6 bases, with 16 bases spanning the gap. The CDR3 loop spans 14 amino acids. Looked up from germline, CDR1 is ENHRY and CDR2 is SYGVKD. The CDR3: CAISGTRNVREQYF. CDR3 coding DNA: TGTGCCATCAGTGGTACTCGAAATGTACGCGAGCAGTACTTC.

The chain employs TRBV4-2 and TRBJ2-7, with 10 bases identical to TRBD1. The CDR3 has 17 amino acids. Per the germline V gene, CDR1 is LGHNA and CDR2 is YNFKEQ. V was clipped by 0 bases and J by 6 bases; unmatched bases: 11. This CDR3 reads CASSQEETGTGVREQYF. For the CDR3, the DNA is TGTGCCAGCAGCCAAGAAGAGACCGGGACAGGGGTACGCGAGCAGTACTTC.

This clonotype showed up many times. The chain has TRBV7-9 and TRBJ1-1; the match to TRBD1 covers 8 bases. J lost 1 base, V lost 1 base, and 5 bases had no gene match. The germline CDR1 and CDR2 sequences are SEHNR and FQNEAQ (reference sequence). CDR3 size: 16 residues. CDR3 residues: CASSLVTGGPNTEAFF. The DNA for the CDR3 is TGTGCCAGCAGCTTAGTTACAGGGGGACCGAACACTGAAGCTTTCTTT. The full variable domain, in which reference TRBV7-9 and TRBJ1-1 provide the parts outside the CDR3, is DTGVSQNPRHKITKRGQNVTFRCDPISEHNRLYWYRQTLGQGPEFLTYFQNEAQLEKSRLLSDRFSAERPKGSFSTLEIQRTEQGDSAMYLCASSLVTGGPNTEAFFGQGTRLTVV.

At least ten counts were recorded for this clonotype. The V gene is TRBV24-1, the J gene TRBJ1-2, with 12 bases lining up with TRBD1. Germline V gene lookup returns CDR1 KGHDR and CDR2 SFDVKD. Trimming removed 3 bases from V and 3 bases from J; junction bases left unmatched: 4. The CDR3 extends over 16 amino acids. Written as DNA, the CDR3 is TGTGCCACCAGTGATGGGACAGGGGGCCAGTACTATGGCTACACCTTC. This translates into CATSDGTGGQYYGYTF.

The genes are TRBV20-1 and TRBJ2-1; D perhaps matches TRBD2 (5 bases). CDR1 DFQATT and CDR2 SNEGSKA come from the germline V gene (reference sequence). The CDR3 sequence is 12 residues long. Trimming pared 3 bases from V and 2 bases from J, leaving 5 bases between. As DNA, the CDR3 is TGCAGTGCTAGCGGGGCCTACAATGAGCAGTTCTTC. This gives the protein CSASGAYNEQFF.

This clonotype was detected many times. The CDR3 DNA sequence: TGTGCCAGCTCACCGAACCCCCCCCCTTATGGCTACACCTTC. Translating it yields CASSPNPPPYGYTF. The chain employs TRBV18 and TRBJ1-2; D uncertain. This CDR3 is built from 14 residues. The ends were cut back, 3 bases at V and 5 bases at J, with 13 bases in the middle. Germline V gives CDR1 KGHSH, CDR2 LQKENI. Full variable domain (missing parts from reference TRBV18 and TRBJ1-2): NAGVMQNPRHLVRRRGQEARLRCSPMKGHSHVYWYRQLPEEGLKFMVYLQKENIIDESGMPKERFSAEFPKEGPSILRIQQVVRGDSAAYFCASSPNPPPYGYTFGSGTRLTVV.